This T cell receptor beta chain stems from a study of T cells in Graves' hyperthyroidism and ophthalmopathy. This CDR3 contains 14 residues. Germline assignment: CDR1 GTSNPN and CDR2 SVGIG (reference sequence). The junction had 2 bases not matched to a gene; V was cut back by 3 bases and J by 5 bases. Each person with ophthalmopathy scored at least 3 on the Clinical Activity Score, reached NOSPECS grade 4 or higher, and had been ill under 3 months. Those patients with uncontrolled infection, other autoimmune disease, pregnancy or lactation were excluded. The study based diagnoses on clinical symptoms, serum thyroxine and TRAb, thyroid ultrasound and orbital computed tomography. Authors of the study amplified TCR beta CDR3 regions from RNA transcripts. Carried out on the TCR CDR3, a first-round RT-PCR used the HTBI primer set. TCRdb itself ran the multiplex PCR reads through MiXCR, one entry per CDR3 protein. Altogether about 590,000 distinct CDR3 sequences are present, approximately 14% being singletons, with the ten largest covering roughly 7.1%.

This receptor was taken from a woman aged 18-29 years with Graves' ophthalmopathy. Sequenced: blood. This chain joins TRBV30 and TRBJ1-6, with 9 positions matching TRBD1. The CDR3 coding sequence is TGTGCCTGGAGGGGACAGGGACATAATTCACCCCTCCACTTT. Residues: CAWRGQGHNSPLHF.